The entry that follows covers one TCR beta chain sequence. These data belong to a study of T cell changes during pregnancy in multiple sclerosis. Produced via immunoSEQ multiplex PCR; TCRdb's table is partial and in-frame only. The sample consists of some 17,000 clones, 84% of them appearing once. The CDR3 runs to 14 residues. Germline assignment: CDR1 GTSNPN and CDR2 SVGIG (reference sequence). Trimming removed 1 base at V and 5 bases at J, with 12 bases between. The J gene is TRBJ1-5, the V gene TRBV30, with D tentatively TRBD1 (6 bases). Sequenced material: CD8+ T cells from peripheral blood mononuclear cells, taken in the third trimester of pregnancy. The TCR originated in a female donor in good health, enrolled as a control in a pregnancy study. CDR3 sequence reads: CAWSAPQGYQPQHF. CDR3 sequence (DNA): TGTGCCTGGAGTGCTCCCCAGGGGTATCAGCCCCAGCATTTT.